This T cell receptor beta chain is drawn from a study of shared T cell receptors in the human thymus. Trimming cost V 2 bases and J 3 bases, with 5 bases left between them. Germline V gene lookup returns CDR1 SGHDT and CDR2 YYEEEE. The CDR3 contains 12 residues. Method: immunoSEQ multiplex PCR; TCRdb's copy keeps in-frame clones and lacks some. Among around 730,000 clones listed, 75% to 90% were seen once. These data were also filed under a second study, of human thymus T cells. That report notes: Corrective cardiac operations yielded the resected thymus tissue. Apparent skewing of V and J gene usage characterized both thymic and blood repertoires. Unrelated individuals were reported by related research to share highly overlapping thymic repertoires.

The sequenced material came from thymocytes. The TCR comes from a girl less than two years old with a congenital heart defect. This chain uses TRBV5-6 with TRBJ1-1; D is ambiguous. This CDR3 is CASSFLYTEAFF. In nucleotides, the CDR3 is TGTGCCAGCAGCTTCCTCTACACTGAAGCTTTCTTT.